Presented here are 30 T cell receptor beta chains from one specimen sequenced in a study of CD8 T cells in ankylosing spondylitis. Their specific antigens are unknown. Study-level results: Among TCR beta sequences, a motif of several highly homologous variants appeared characteristic of ankylosing spondylitis blood.

TCRdb processed the 5' RACE reads anew with MiXCR; each CDR3 protein has one entry. This sample has 500,000 to 650,000 distinct CDR3 sequences; about 5.7% occur once, and the top ten carry approximately 3.5%. Sequences were obtained from blood, either unsorted or a sorted T cell fraction (not recorded which). Every receptor here comes from a male donor with ankylosing spondylitis.

This chain connects TRBV6-1 to TRBJ2-2; D perhaps matches TRBD2 (7 bases). This CDR3 is built from 19 residues. Germline values: CDR1 MNHNS, CDR2 SASEGT. With 5 bases removed from V and 3 bases from J, the gap between germline ends came to 25 bases. The DNA of the CDR3 is TGTGCCAGCAGTACCCTCGAGGGGGGGAGGGGTGGCGACACCGGGGAGCTGTTTTTT. Encoded protein: CASSTLEGGRGGDTGELFF.

In its sample, this clonotype was seen many times. This chain uses TRBV20-1 with TRBJ1-1, with TRBD1 as a possible D gene (5 bases). The CDR3 loop spans 14 amino acids. Trimming cost V 0 bases and J 6 bases, with 14 bases left between them. Per the germline V gene, CDR1 is DFQATT and CDR2 is SNEGSKA (reference sequence). The CDR3, as DNA: TGCAGTGCTAGAGATACTACGACAGTCGCTGAAGCTTTCTTT. It encodes CSARDTTTVAEAFF.

By sample share, this clonotype is medium-sized. The V gene is TRBV7-9, the J gene TRBJ2-2, with D maybe TRBD2 (6 bases). Germline-derived CDR1 and CDR2 are SEHNR and FQNEAQ (reference sequence). CDR3 size: 20 residues. Between the trimmed V and J ends, which lost 4 bases and 1 base, there was a span of 25 bases. This CDR3 reads CASSSGYIGRGGRNTGELFF. The CDR3 coding sequence is TGTGCCAGCAGCTCCGGCTATATTGGTAGGGGAGGCCGGAACACCGGGGAGCTGTTTTTT.

In its sample, this clonotype was seen many times. The rearrangement links TRBV12-3 or TRBV12-4 to TRBJ1-2, with D hard to call. The CDR3 sequence is 14 residues long. The V end lost 8 bases, the J end lost 4 bases, and 17 bases lay between the germline ends. This CDR3 is CASSFRGSGYGYTF. CDR3 coding DNA: TGTGCCAGCTCCTTTAGAGGTTCTGGCTATGGCTACACCTTC.

This clonotype came up many times. The chain combines TRBV4-1 with TRBJ1-5; D is unclear. CDR3 size: 13 residues. In germline, CDR1 is MGHRA, CDR2 YSYEKL. V lost 0 bases and J 5 bases, leaving 5 bases between the germline ends. The CDR3 loop reads CASSQDWDQPQHF. The CDR3, as DNA: TGCGCCAGCAGCCAAGACTGGGATCAGCCCCAGCATTTT.

This clonotype was detected only a few times. The V call is TRBV18, the J call TRBJ1-1, with D hard to call. The germline gives CDR1 KGHSH, CDR2 LQKENI. The CDR3 covers 15 residues. V was shortened by 2 bases and J by 1 base, with 11 bases between the two germline ends. CDR3 nucleotides: TGTGCCAGCTCACCAGCAATAAACTCGAACACTGAAGCTTTCTTT. Translating it yields CASSPAINSNTEAFF.

This clonotype was counted many times. This chain connects TRBV7-9 to TRBJ2-1; D tentatively fits TRBD1 or TRBD2 (6 bases each). Trimming removed 5 bases at V and 3 bases at J, with 14 bases between. Germline loops: CDR1 SEHNR, CDR2 FQNEAQ (reference sequence). The CDR3 covers 15 residues. The CDR3 here is CASSPGAGLYNEQFF. The DNA of the CDR3 is TGTGCCAGCAGCCCAGGGGCGGGGCTCTACAATGAGCAGTTCTTC.

In this sample, this clonotype turned up many times. The chain carries TRBV11-2 and TRBJ1-6, with D unclear. CDR3 size: 15 residues. V was clipped by 2 bases and J by 10 bases, with 15 bases between them. CDR1 and CDR2 (germline): SGHAT, FQNNGV. DNA for the CDR3: TGTGCCAGCAGCTTATTGCATCTTAGTGGGTCACCCCTCCACTTT. Protein: CASSLLHLSGSPLHF.

V and J are TRBV3-1 and TRBJ2-5; D possibly corresponds to TRBD1 (5 bases). The V gene's germline CDR1 is LGHDT and CDR2 YNNKEL (reference sequence). V was shortened by 3 bases and J by 4 bases, with 12 bases between the two germline ends. This CDR3 is built from 14 residues. Written as DNA, the CDR3 is TGTGCCAGCAGCCACAGGGTAATCGGAGAGACCCAGTACTTC. Protein product: CASSHRVIGETQYF.

In its sample, this clonotype was seen many times. J is TRBJ2-1 and V is TRBV7-3; D unresolved. The CDR3 has 13 amino acids. V lost 0 bases and J lost 11, with 11 bases in between. CDR1 is SGHTA, CDR2 FQGTGA, per germline. The CDR3 DNA reads as TGTGCCAGCAGCTTAACTATTTCGCCCAAGCAGTTCTTC. It is translated as CASSLTISPKQFF.

This clonotype showed up many times. The genes are TRBV20-1 and TRBJ1-5; D ambiguous. Trimming removed 6 bases from V and 0 bases from J, with 12 bases in between. Germline lookup yields CDR1 DFQATT and CDR2 SNEGSKA (reference sequence). The CDR3 is 14 amino acids. The CDR3 sequence: CSALNIFSNQPQHF. CDR3 DNA: TGCAGTGCCCTCAATATATTTAGCAATCAGCCCCAGCATTTT.

The rearrangement uses TRBV4-2 and TRBJ2-4; possible D gene TRBD2, 7 bases. The CDR3 covers 18 residues. Germline lookup yields CDR1 LGHNA and CDR2 YNFKEQ. The ends were cut back, 1 base at V and 1 base at J, with 17 bases in the middle. The CDR3 nucleotides are TGTGCCAGCAGCCAAGGGCCACCGGGGGGCTTGGCCAAAAACATTCAGTACTTC. The encoded protein is CASSQGPPGGLAKNIQYF.

This clonotype was counted ten times or more. This sequence joins TRBV7-9 and TRBJ2-2; 8 bases fit TRBD1. CDR3 size: 16 residues. V was pared by 5 bases and J by 7 bases, with 12 bases of the junction left unmatched. CDR1 and CDR2 from the germline V gene are SEHNR and FQNEAQ (reference sequence). CDR3 sequence: CASSTRDRLRDGELFF. The CDR3 bases are TGTGCCAGCAGCACCCGGGACAGGCTCCGAGACGGGGAGCTGTTTTTT.

This clonotype was seen a handful of times. The J gene is TRBJ2-6, the V gene TRBV6-2 or TRBV6-3, with D perhaps matching TRBD1 (6 bases). This CDR3 is built from 15 residues. Deletions cut 7 bases from V and 2 bases from J, with 12 bases between. CDR1 and CDR2 (germline): MNHEY, SVGEGT. This CDR3 is CASTRGGAGANVLTF. The DNA for the CDR3 is TGTGCCAGCACCAGGGGTGGGGCTGGGGCCAACGTCCTGACTTTC.

At least ten counts were recorded for this clonotype. This CDR3 reads CSALDRRNTEAFF. The CDR3 nucleotides read TGCAGTGCTCTCGACAGAAGGAACACTGAAGCTTTCTTT. The chain uses TRBV20-1 and TRBJ1-1, with D perhaps matching TRBD1 (5 bases). Germline CDR1 is DFQATT and CDR2 is SNEGSKA (reference sequence). V was cut by 5 bases and J by 1 base, with 11 bases left in between. This CDR3 is 13 amino acids long.

A few counts support this clonotype. V usage is TRBV4-2 and J usage is TRBJ1-1; no clear D gene. CDR1 is LGHNA and CDR2 is YNFKEQ in the germline V gene. V lost 0 bases and J lost 4, with 9 bases in between. The CDR3 length is 14 residues. CDR3 sequence reads: CASSQDGQFTEAFF. As DNA, the CDR3 is TGTGCCAGCAGCCAAGATGGCCAGTTCACTGAAGCTTTCTTT.

This clonotype was detected ten times or more. V usage is TRBV7-2 and J usage is TRBJ1-3; D is perhaps TRBD1 (5 bases). CDR1 and CDR2 (germline): SGHTA, FQGNSA. Trimming removed 3 bases at V and 0 bases at J, with 15 bases between. The CDR3 extends over 17 amino acids. CDR3 bases: TGTGCCAGCAGCTTTTTAGGTCTGACAGTCTCTGGAAACACCATATATTTT. Translating it yields CASSFLGLTVSGNTIYF. The variable domain in full, completed from reference TRBV7-2 and TRBJ1-3, reads GAGVSQSPSNKVTEKGKDVELRCDPISGHTALYWYRQSLGQGLEFLIYFQGNSAPDKSGLPSDRFSAERTGGSVSTLTIQRTQQEDSAVYLCASSFLGLTVSGNTIYFGEGSWLTVV.

This clonotype was observed many times. V is TRBV27 and J is TRBJ2-3; a possible D gene is TRBD1 (5 bases). CDR3 length: 14 amino acids. CDR1 is MNHEY, CDR2 SMNVEV, per germline (reference sequence). Between the trimmed V and J ends, which lost 1 base and 6 bases, there was a span of 11 bases. The DNA for the CDR3 is TGTGCCAGCAGTTTATTACAGGCATGGGATACGCAGTATTTT. Translated, it gives CASSLLQAWDTQYF.

This clonotype showed up just a few times. The chain employs TRBV9 and TRBJ2-7; the D is unclear. The CDR3 runs to 14 residues. CDR1 is SGDLS and CDR2 is YYNGEE in the germline V gene. V lost 0 bases, J lost 2 bases, and 9 bases lay in between. In DNA form, the CDR3 reads TGTGCCAGCAGCGTAGGGGCCAAAGCCTACGAGCAGTACTTC. This sequence encodes CASSVGAKAYEQYF.

The table lists this clonotype with many counts. The genes are TRBV20-1 and TRBJ1-4; TRBD1 is a possible D gene (6 bases). The length of the CDR3 is 14 residues. Germline CDR1 is DFQATT and CDR2 is SNEGSKA (reference sequence). The V gene lost 5 bases and the J gene lost 3 bases, with 13 bases spanning the gap. For the CDR3, the DNA is TGCAGTGCTCTAGCAGGGGCGGCTAATGAAAAACTGTTTTTT. Translated: CSALAGAANEKLFF.

This clonotype has ten or more counts. CDR3 nucleotide sequence: TGTGCCAGCCGTGGCACGGACACTGAAGCTTTCTTT. Amino acid sequence: CASRGTDTEAFF. The chain is built from TRBV6-5 and TRBJ1-1, with D unresolved. V lost 8 bases to trimming and J lost 3 bases, with 10 bases between them. CDR3 length: 12 amino acids. Per the germline V gene, CDR1 is MNHEY and CDR2 is SVGAGI.

The sample holds many counts of this clonotype. The rearrangement joins TRBV4-3 to TRBJ1-1; no reliable D call. Germline V gives CDR1 LGHNA, CDR2 YSLEER. The CDR3 contains 14 residues. The V end was cut by 0 bases, the J end by 1 base, with 6 bases between. The CDR3 bases are TGCGCCAGCAGCCAAGATGTACAGAACACTGAAGCTTTCTTT. It codes for CASSQDVQNTEAFF.

This clonotype showed up just a few times. This rearrangement joins TRBV12-3 or TRBV12-4 to TRBJ1-2; a weak D match, TRBD1 (5 bases). CDR3 length: 14 residues. The V gene lost 6 bases and the J gene lost 4 bases, with 15 bases spanning the gap. The CDR3 reads CASSPGTDVYGYTF. CDR3 nucleotides: TGTGCCAGCAGCCCCGGGACTGACGTCTATGGCTACACCTTC.

The table lists this clonotype with many counts. The chain combines TRBV10-3 with TRBJ2-5; TRBD2 matches at 12 bases. With 0 bases clipped from V and 2 bases from J, the junction kept 4 bases outside the gene matches. This CDR3 spans 17 amino acids. The germline V gene encodes CDR1 ENHRY and CDR2 SYGVKD. The CDR3 loop reads CAISESNLAGGQETQYF. The CDR3 bases are TGTGCCATCAGTGAGTCGAACCTAGCGGGAGGGCAAGAGACCCAGTACTTC.

The table lists this clonotype with many counts. This chain uses TRBV7-2 with TRBJ1-5, with D unclear. Germline CDR1 and CDR2: SGHTA and FQGNSA. The CDR3 spans 13 residues. Deletions cut 5 bases from V and 3 bases from J, with 8 bases between. DNA of the CDR3: TGTGCCAGCAGCGCCACTTCCAATCAGCCCCAGCATTTT. This codes for CASSATSNQPQHF.

This clonotype showed up many times. This rearrangement joins TRBV6-5 to TRBJ2-3; no clear D. V was cut by 2 bases and J by 3 bases, with 12 bases left in between. Germline CDR1 and CDR2: MNHEY and SVGAGI. The CDR3 spans 15 residues. The CDR3 loop reads CASSYQQLATDTQYF. CDR3 coding DNA: TGTGCCAGCAGTTACCAACAGCTGGCGACAGATACGCAGTATTTT.

This clonotype was observed a few times. The rearrangement joins TRBV27 to TRBJ1-5, with 7 bases lining up with TRBD1. CDR1 is MNHEY, CDR2 SMNVEV, per germline (reference sequence). The CDR3 extends over 14 amino acids. The junction had 5 bases not matched to a gene; V was cut back by 3 bases and J by 6 bases. The CDR3 here is CASSLVQGVQPQHF. In DNA, the CDR3 is TGTGCCAGCAGTTTGGTGCAGGGGGTTCAGCCCCAGCATTTT.

Many counts were recorded for this clonotype. V usage is TRBV12-5 and J usage is TRBJ1-1; 12 bases are shared with TRBD1. V gave up 6 bases and J gave up 5 bases; unmatched junction bases: 13. The CDR3 is 17 residues long. The germline V gene has CDR1 LGHNT and CDR2 FRNRAP. The CDR3 DNA reads TGTGCTAGTGGCCCCAGGGGACAGGGGGCAGGGGGGACTGAAGCTTTCTTT. This gives the protein CASGPRGQGAGGTEAFF.

This clonotype was seen ten or more times. J is TRBJ2-3 and V is TRBV7-2; weak D call: TRBD2 (6 bases). Per the germline V gene, CDR1 is SGHTA and CDR2 is FQGNSA. This CDR3 has 13 amino acids. The V gene lost 5 bases and the J gene lost 6 bases, with 12 bases spanning the gap. The CDR3 DNA follows: TGTGCCAGCAGCCTTGGGACTTCCGATACGCAGTATTTT. Its translation is CASSLGTSDTQYF.

This clonotype was seen more than once but under ten times. The chain has TRBV18 and TRBJ2-1; 9 nucleotides line up with TRBD2. The V gene end was trimmed by 1 base and the J gene end by 9 bases; junction bases not matched to a gene: 10. Germline CDR1 is KGHSH and CDR2 is LQKENI. This CDR3 region has 16 residues. As DNA, the CDR3 is TGTGCCAGCTCACCACTGGACGATAGCGGGAGAGGTGAGCAGTTCTTC. This gives the protein CASSPLDDSGRGEQFF.